These 26 T cell receptor beta chains originate from one sample sequenced in a study of metastatic and nonmetastatic thyroid tumors. From the PCR reads, TCRdb re-called clones with MiXCR. The sample records some 31,000 clones, around 7% being singletons. Prior to thyroid surgery, none of the patients had received any treatment. The material sequenced was blood. The source is a female donor with papillary thyroid cancer or a benign thyroid nodule (not recorded which). Some clones in this sample may be carry-over from other donors' samples.

This chain joins TRBV7-6 and TRBJ2-3; 9 bases agree with TRBD2. Trimming took 2 bases from V and 2 from J; bases not matched to a gene: 2. This CDR3 spans 15 amino acids. Germline V gene data show CDR1 as SGHVS and CDR2 as FNYEAQ. Here the CDR3 reads CASSLIAGATDTQYF. CDR3 nucleotide sequence: TGTGCCAGCAGCTTAATAGCGGGAGCCACAGATACGCAGTATTTT.

The table lists this clone with many counts. V and J are TRBV28 and TRBJ2-7; 8 nucleotides agree with TRBD2. This CDR3 region has 15 residues. Per the germline V gene, CDR1 is MDHEN and CDR2 is SYDVKM. Trimming cost V 5 bases and J 0 bases; bases outside gene matches: 6. CDR3 bases: TGTGCCAGCAGTACCAGGCTAGCGGGCTCCTACGAGCAGTACTTC. This codes for CASSTRLAGSYEQYF.

This clone has a count of ten or more. V is TRBV6-2 or TRBV6-3 and J is TRBJ2-3; 8 bases are shared with TRBD2. Per the germline V gene, CDR1 is MNHEY and CDR2 is SVGEGT. This CDR3 contains 17 residues. The junction had 16 bases not matched to a gene; V was cut back by 6 bases and J by 5 bases. CDR3 sequence: CASSRWRSGSYVDTQYF. Written as DNA, the CDR3 is TGTGCCAGCAGCCGGTGGAGAAGCGGGAGTTATGTAGATACGCAGTATTTT.

This clone appeared many times. This chain connects TRBV3-1 to TRBJ1-1, with 7 bases matching TRBD1. Losses at the gene ends were 0 bases for V and 7 bases for J; bases not matched to a gene: 8. Germline CDR1 and CDR2: LGHDT and YNNKEL (reference sequence). The length of the CDR3 is 15 residues. The CDR3 spells CASSQETDRAGEAFF. CDR3 bases: TGTGCCAGCAGCCAAGAAACTGACAGGGCTGGTGAAGCTTTCTTT.

This clone was picked up many times. The chain is built from TRBV29-1 and TRBJ1-5, with D possibly matching TRBD1 (5 bases). The CDR3 is 13 residues long. Germline values: CDR1 SQVTM, CDR2 ANQGSEA. Trimming pared 7 bases from V and 3 bases from J, leaving 13 bases between. CDR3 region: CSARQTYNQPQHF. The CDR3 region has the DNA TGCAGCGCTCGACAGACCTACAATCAGCCCCAGCATTTT.

This clone was counted at least ten times. The chain carries TRBV3-1 and TRBJ1-6; D call uncertain. CDR3 length: 14 amino acids. With 4 bases removed from V and 3 bases from J, the gap between germline ends came to 7 bases. Germline loops: CDR1 LGHDT, CDR2 YNNKEL (reference sequence). DNA for the CDR3: TGTGCCAGCAGCCTTTTCCTCTATAATTCACCCCTCCACTTT. It yields the protein CASSLFLYNSPLHF.

This clone has a count of ten or more. V gene TRBV5-6 combines with J gene TRBJ1-1, with D hard to call. Germline V lookup: CDR1 SGHDT, CDR2 YYEEEE. The CDR3 spans 15 residues. Between the trimmed V and J ends, which lost 2 bases and 0 bases, there was a span of 11 bases. In DNA, the CDR3 is TGTGCCAGCAGCTTAGGTTTCAAGATGAACACTGAAGCTTTCTTT. Protein product: CASSLGFKMNTEAFF.

V and J are TRBV7-2 and TRBJ2-2; no clear D. The length of the CDR3 is 15 residues. The V end lost 2 bases, the J end lost 4 bases, and 11 bases lay between the germline ends. Germline V gene data show CDR1 as SGHTA and CDR2 as FQGNSA. The CDR3 DNA reads TGTGCCAGCAGCTTACCCATAGTGAGCACCGGGGAGCTGTTTTTT. It specifies CASSLPIVSTGELFF.

This clone came up many times. This sequence joins TRBV19 and TRBJ2-5; 7 nucleotides align to TRBD1. Germline V CDR1 and CDR2: LNHDA, SQIVND (reference sequence). With V trimmed by 6 bases and J by 2 bases, 6 bases remained unmatched. The length of the CDR3 is 14 residues. CDR3 protein: CASSPGTEQETQYF. The DNA of the CDR3 is TGTGCCAGTAGCCCAGGGACAGAACAAGAGACCCAGTACTTC.

Details on this clone: This CDR3 is missing its conserved last phenylalanine or tryptophan, likely due to a read error. The limits of the CDR3 on the DNA are not certain, so only TCRdb's listed CDR3 is given. The chain joins TRBV7-6 to TRBJ2-3; the table's D call, TRBD1, has no DNA check behind it. The germline V gene has CDR1 SGHVS and CDR2 FNYEAQ. The CDR3 extends over 9 residues, inclusive of both ends. This chain's CDR3 is CASSLRAGC.

The chain couples TRBV4-2 to TRBJ2-5; 13 bases match TRBD2. With 4 bases clipped from V and 5 bases from J, the junction kept 10 bases outside the gene matches. CDR3 length: 17 residues. Germline CDR1 and CDR2: LGHNA and YNFKEQ. CDR3 coding DNA: TGTGCCAGCAGCCCCTGGACTAGCGGGAGCGAGATTGAGACCCAGTACTTC. This sequence encodes CASSPWTSGSEIETQYF.

This clone was counted at least ten times. The chain employs TRBV4-2 and TRBJ2-5, with 10 bases matching TRBD2. The CDR3 is 17 residues long. The V gene end was trimmed by 0 bases and the J gene end by 4 bases; junction bases not matched to a gene: 8. The germline CDR1 and CDR2 sequences are LGHNA and YNFKEQ. CDR3 sequence reads: CASSQDALAGVRETQYF. CDR3 in DNA: TGTGCCAGCAGCCAAGATGCTCTAGCGGGAGTTCGAGAGACCCAGTACTTC.

This clone was seen at least ten times. The chain joins TRBV10-3 to TRBJ2-4; 7 bases match TRBD1. CDR3 length: 15 amino acids. J was trimmed by 7 bases and V by 4 bases; bases with no gene match: 10. Germline CDR1 is ENHRY and CDR2 is SYGVKD. CDR3 bases: TGTGCCATCAGTGCCGCACAGGGGAATGGTAACATTCAGTACTTC. Translation: CAISAAQGNGNIQYF.

This clone was observed many times. The V and J genes are TRBV5-1 and TRBJ2-2; 8 bases fit TRBD1. The CDR3 covers 17 residues. V shed 1 base, J shed 6 bases, and the junction held 11 bases outside the gene matches. CDR1 is SGHRS and CDR2 is YFSETQ in the germline V gene. CDR3 residues: CASSLNRGQAGSGELFF. The CDR3 DNA follows: TGCGCCAGCAGCTTGAATAGGGGACAGGCGGGGTCCGGGGAGCTGTTTTTT.

This clone was seen many times. The chain couples TRBV24-1 to TRBJ2-5; the match to TRBD2 covers 8 bases. CDR1 is KGHDR and CDR2 is SFDVKD in the germline V gene. The CDR3 has 18 residues. The trim removed 5 bases at V and 2 bases at J, leaving 15 bases unmatched. CDR3 protein: CATSGPGGAGRGQETQYF. CDR3 bases: TGTGCCACCAGTGGCCCCGGGGGGGCGGGACGGGGTCAAGAGACCCAGTACTTC.

This clone was seen ten or more times. The chain has TRBV12-3 or TRBV12-4 and TRBJ2-1; TRBD1 or TRBD2 may be the D gene (5 bases each). Trimming stripped 5 bases from V and 7 bases from J, with 21 bases between. This CDR3 is built from 16 residues. Here the CDR3 reads CASSPPSGRYENEQFF. The CDR3 DNA follows: TGTGCCAGCAGTCCCCCTTCGGGGCGGTACGAGAATGAGCAGTTCTTC.

This clone was picked up many times. The chain carries TRBV5-1 and TRBJ2-1; 12 bases map to TRBD1. This CDR3 is built from 18 residues. In germline, CDR1 is SGHRS, CDR2 YFSETQ. J lost 4 bases, V lost 3 bases, and 11 bases had no gene match. CDR3 sequence reads: CASSSLGTGGAAYNEQFF. DNA of the CDR3: TGCGCCAGCAGCTCCCTCGGGACAGGGGGCGCGGCTTACAATGAGCAGTTCTTC.

Ten or more counts support this clone. A much larger clone is a single base away; this may be a read error. The chain joins TRBV7-9 to TRBJ1-2; D might be TRBD1 (5 bases). The germline V gene has CDR1 SEHNR and CDR2 FQNEAQ (reference sequence). CDR3 length: 14 amino acids. For the CDR3, the DNA is TGTGCCAGCGTTTTAGACTCAGGGAGATATGGCTACATCTTC. Its translation: CASVLDSGRYGYIF. Filled out from reference TRBV7-9 and TRBJ1-2, the complete variable domain reads DTGVSQNPRHKITKRGQNVTFRCDPISEHNRLYWYRQTLGQGPEFLTYFQNEAQLEKSRLLSDRFSAERPKGSFSTLEIQRTEQGDSAMYLCASVLDSGRYGYIFGSGTRLTVV.

Many counts were recorded for this clone. The chain is built from TRBV5-1 and TRBJ2-3, with D hard to call. There are 16 residues in the CDR3. V dropped 3 bases and J dropped 0 bases, with 14 bases sitting between them. Germline values: CDR1 SGHRS, CDR2 YFSETQ. CDR3 loop: CASSSLRTLSTDTQYF. The CDR3 nucleotides read TGCGCCAGCAGCTCGCTCAGGACCCTTAGCACAGATACGCAGTATTTT. Together with reference TRBV5-1 and TRBJ2-3, the CDR3 gives the full variable domain: KAGVTQTPRYLIKTRGQQVTLSCSPISGHRSVSWYQQTPGQGLQFLFEYFSETQRNKGNFPGRFSGRQFSNSRSEMNVSTLELGDSALYLCASSSLRTLSTDTQYFGPGTRLTVL.

This clone qualifies as medium-sized. The V call is TRBV6-2 or TRBV6-3, the J call TRBJ2-3; TRBD1 or TRBD2 may be the D gene (5 bases each). This CDR3 region has 13 residues. Germline CDR1 is MNHEY and CDR2 is SVGEGT. The V gene lost 6 bases and the J gene lost 5 bases, with 12 bases spanning the gap. CDR3 region: CASSLGAGDTQYF. The CDR3 DNA follows: TGTGCCAGCAGCCTTGGGGCGGGAGATACGCAGTATTTT.

This clone has ten or more counts. One end of the junction is discordant with germline, which a read error may explain. This chain joins TRBV5-1 and TRBJ2-1; TRBD1 agrees at 7 bases. The CDR3 sequence is 14 residues long. From germline, CDR1 is SGHRS and CDR2 YFSETQ. CDR3 in amino acids: CASSTALQGTLLTF. The CDR3 nucleotides read TGCGCCAGCAGCACCGCTCTACAGGGGACCCTACTTACTTTC.

This clone was seen a handful of times. The rearrangement links TRBV20-1 to TRBJ2-7; TRBD1 agrees at 12 bases. Germline V gives CDR1 DFQATT, CDR2 SNEGSKA (reference sequence). CDR3 length equals 15 residues. The ends lost 5 bases at V and 0 bases at J; junction bases unmatched: 5. The chain's CDR3 is CSAEGTGGASYEQYF. The CDR3 DNA reads TGCAGTGCTGAGGGGACAGGGGGCGCCTCCTACGAGCAGTACTTC.

This clone was observed many times. This CDR3 is CSAKGTGKQPQHF. For the CDR3, the DNA is TGCAGTGCGAAGGGGACAGGGAAACAGCCCCAGCATTTT. The gene calls are TRBV20-1 and TRBJ1-5; 9 positions match TRBD1. Germline CDR1 is DFQATT and CDR2 is SNEGSKA (reference sequence). V lost 6 bases, J lost 7 bases, and 7 bases stayed unmatched. The CDR3 spans 13 residues.

Note on this clone: Other DNA sequences of this sample code for an identical CDR3. V gene TRBV15 combines with J gene TRBJ2-1; possible D gene TRBD2, 6 bases. There are 22 residues in the CDR3. The V gene's germline CDR1 is LNHNV and CDR2 YYDKDF (reference sequence). V gave up 8 bases and J gave up 0 bases, with 35 bases separating them. DNA of the CDR3: TGTGCCACCGAGTCTGCAGACGATACTATGGACCGGAGGGCCCGCTCCTACAATGAGCAGTTCTTC. The encoded protein is CATESADDTMDRRARSYNEQFF.

This clone is medium-sized (0.01 to 0.1%) in the sample. The genes are TRBV27 and TRBJ1-2; 9 bases are shared with TRBD1. The germline CDR1 and CDR2 sequences are MNHEY and SMNVEV (reference sequence). The CDR3 length is 17 residues. V was pared by 5 bases and J by 0 bases, with 10 bases of the junction left unmatched. This CDR3 reads CASSTNHRGPSNYGYTF. CDR3 DNA sequence: TGTGCCAGCAGTACCAACCACAGGGGGCCCTCTAACTATGGCTACACCTTC.

This clone was seen repeatedly, ten times or more. The chain employs TRBV7-3 and TRBJ2-1; D is perhaps TRBD2 (6 bases). The CDR3 is made up of 17 amino acids. Trimming took off 0 bases at V and 0 bases at J, with 12 bases between the two ends. In germline, CDR1 is SGHTA, CDR2 FQGTGA. This CDR3 is CASSLTEGDSSYNEQFF. The CDR3 DNA reads TGTGCCAGCAGCTTAACGGAAGGGGACTCCTCCTACAATGAGCAGTTCTTC.